One sample yielded the 22 T cell receptor beta chains listed below, sequenced in a study of OX40 agonist ivuxolimab in advanced cancers. Libraries were prepared by immunoSEQ multiplex PCR; TCRdb keeps only in-frame clonotypes and omits some of them. The sample yields approximately 100,000 clones, about 85% seen once. Sequenced here: CD4+ or CD8+ T cells sorted from blood, sampled in a trial of the OX40 agonist ivuxolimab. These receptors were taken from an adult with an advanced solid tumor such as melanoma, head and neck, liver or kidney cancer.

The rearrangement uses TRBV28 and TRBJ1-4, with a tentative D call TRBD1 (5 bases). V dropped 3 bases and J dropped 4 bases, with 9 bases sitting between them. This CDR3 is built from 14 residues. Germline V CDR1 and CDR2: MDHEN, SYDVKM. CDR3 nucleotides: TGTGCCAGCAGTTTGACAGTATATAATGAAAAACTGTTTTTT. Translated: CASSLTVYNEKLFF.

The rearrangement links TRBV21-1 to TRBJ2-3; TRBD2, the table's D call, was not compared with the DNA. TRBV21-1 is classified as a pseudogene. The CDR3 extends over 14 amino acids. CDR3 in amino acids: CASILRMVGDTQYF. DNA of the CDR3: TGTGCCAGCATATTGCGGATGGTGGGAGATACGCAGTATTTT.

V is TRBV10-3 and J is TRBJ2-3, with unresolved D. Trimming removed 2 bases at V and 3 bases at J, with 0 bases between. Germline V gene lookup returns CDR1 ENHRY and CDR2 SYGVKD. There are 11 residues in the CDR3. The CDR3 reads CAISETDTQYF. In DNA, the CDR3 is TGTGCCATCAGTGAGACAGATACGCAGTATTTT.

The chain recombines TRBV7-9 with TRBJ2-1; D uncertain. Germline V CDR1 and CDR2: SEHNR, FQNEAQ (reference sequence). This CDR3 spans 15 amino acids. V was pared by 5 bases and J by 8 bases, with 19 bases between. CDR3 amino acids: CASSPDSLRVDEQFF. CDR3 DNA sequence: TGTGCCAGCAGCCCTGACTCTTTAAGGGTGGATGAGCAGTTCTTC.

This clone was seen just once. The rearrangement links TRBV6-5 to TRBJ2-1; TRBD1 aligns across 10 bases. Germline CDR1 MNHEY, CDR2 SVGAGI. The CDR3 extends over 14 amino acids. Germline trimming cut 4 bases from V and 8 bases from J; bases unmatched to any gene: 5. CDR3 sequence reads: CASSSGQGIDEQFF. For the CDR3, the DNA is TGTGCCAGCAGTTCGGGACAGGGGATCGATGAGCAGTTCTTC.

This clone was detected once. The chain recombines TRBV28 with TRBJ2-2, with D possibly matching TRBD1 (6 bases). Germline V gene data show CDR1 as MDHEN and CDR2 as SYDVKM. V lost 5 bases and J lost 0, with 13 bases in between. CDR3 length: 16 amino acids. The chain's CDR3 is CASSPRQVTNTGELFF. DNA for the CDR3: TGTGCCAGCAGTCCACGACAGGTCACGAACACCGGGGAGCTGTTTTTT.

The chain carries TRBV7-3 and TRBJ2-1; possibly TRBD1 for D (5 bases). Per germline, CDR1 SGHTA and CDR2 FQGTGA. The V gene lost 1 base and the J gene lost 7 bases, with 11 bases spanning the gap. The CDR3 spans 14 residues. This chain's CDR3 is CASSLSARANEQFF. In DNA form, the CDR3 reads TGTGCCAGCAGCTTAAGCGCCAGGGCAAATGAGCAGTTCTTC.

The chain has TRBV28 and TRBJ1-5; 8 positions match TRBD1. CDR1 and CDR2 (germline): MDHEN, SYDVKM. V gave up 5 bases and J gave up 7 bases; unmatched junction bases: 13. The CDR3 has 16 residues. CDR3 amino acids: CASSPERGQGGQPQHF. The CDR3 nucleotides are TGTGCCAGCAGTCCCGAAAGAGGACAGGGAGGACAGCCCCAGCATTTT.

The gene calls are TRBV27 and TRBJ1-5; D is ambiguous. This CDR3 spans 15 amino acids. Germline V gives CDR1 MNHEY, CDR2 SMNVEV (reference sequence). Trimming cost V 2 bases and J 9 bases, with 17 bases left between them. The CDR3 loop reads CASSLDGAAGLPQHF. The CDR3 nucleotides are TGTGCCAGCAGTTTAGACGGCGCAGCGGGGTTGCCCCAGCATTTT.

The chain carries TRBV2 and TRBJ2-2, with D possibly TRBD2 on 6 matching bases. Trimming took 7 bases from V and 6 from J, leaving 15 bases between them. This CDR3 contains 14 residues. Germline V CDR1 and CDR2: SNHLY, FYNNEI. The CDR3 protein is CASTSTSTPGELFF. Here the CDR3 DNA reads TGTGCCAGCACCTCGACTAGTACCCCCGGGGAGCTGTTTTTT.

A word on this clone: Within the sample, other DNA sequences also encode this same CDR3. The chain combines TRBV5-1 with TRBJ2-3; D is undetermined. V was trimmed by 1 base and J by 2 bases, leaving 5 bases between them. Per germline, CDR1 SGHRS and CDR2 YFSETQ. This CDR3 has 13 residues. CDR3 nucleotides: TGCGCCAGCAGCTTGATTCCCACAGATACGCAGTATTTT. It translates to CASSLIPTDTQYF.

The chain employs TRBV28 and TRBJ2-7; 8 positions agree with TRBD1. J gave up 2 bases and V 4 bases, and 7 bases lay outside the gene matches. The CDR3 runs to 15 residues. Germline CDR1 MDHEN, CDR2 SYDVKM. The CDR3 reads CASSSDRGITYEQYF. The CDR3 region has the DNA TGTGCCAGCAGTTCTGACAGGGGAATAACCTACGAGCAGTACTTC.

The rearrangement joins TRBV6-6 to TRBJ2-1; possible D gene TRBD1, 6 bases. Trimming took off 2 bases at V and 7 bases at J, with 12 bases between the two ends. The CDR3 runs 14 residues. Germline CDR1 reads MNHNY; CDR2 reads SVGAGI (reference sequence). As DNA, the CDR3 is TGTGCCAGCAGTTACCCCTACCAGGGGAATGAGCAGTTCTTC. Its translation is CASSYPYQGNEQFF.

The chain joins TRBV5-1 to TRBJ2-5, with D possibly being TRBD1 (7 bases). Germline V gene data show CDR1 as SGHRS and CDR2 as YFSETQ. This CDR3 contains 14 residues. Trimming pared 4 bases from V and 2 bases from J, leaving 12 bases between. CDR3 nucleotide sequence: TGCGCCAGCAGCCGCGCGGGACAGCAAGAGACCCAGTACTTC. This translates into CASSRAGQQETQYF.

This chain uses TRBV6-1 with TRBJ2-2; D uncertain. Germline CDR1 is MNHNS and CDR2 is SASEGT. This CDR3 region has 10 residues. The germline V and J ends were trimmed by 6 bases and 5 bases, with 1 base remaining between them. This CDR3 is CASRTGELFF. The CDR3 DNA is TGTGCCAGCAGAACCGGGGAGCTGTTTTTT.

The J gene is TRBJ2-2, the V gene TRBV29-1; D is possibly TRBD2 (5 bases). Germline-derived CDR1 and CDR2 are SQVTM and ANQGSEA. The CDR3 has 12 amino acids. V shed 6 bases and J shed 7 bases, with 12 bases lying between them. The CDR3 DNA is TGCAGCGTGTATAGCGAGGGCGGGGAGCTGTTTTTT. Its translation: CSVYSEGGELFF.

For the CDR3, the DNA is TGTGCCAGCAGCGCCCTCGGGGCCGAGGCAGATACGCAGTATTTT. Its protein product is CASSALGAEADTQYF. The chain links TRBV9 to TRBJ2-3; tentatively, D is TRBD1 or TRBD2 (5 bases each). CDR1 and CDR2 (germline): SGDLS, YYNGEE. This CDR3 comprises 15 residues. V was pared by 3 bases and J by 4 bases, with 15 bases between.

The table lists this clone with a few counts. The chain uses TRBV10-3 and TRBJ2-5; 10 bases are a match to TRBD1. The CDR3 covers 15 residues. V lost 2 bases, J lost 5 bases, and 5 bases stayed unmatched. CDR1 and CDR2 from the germline V gene are ENHRY and SYGVKD. The DNA for the CDR3 is TGTGCCATCAGTGAGGACAGGGGGCTTTCGGAGACCCAGTACTTC. It codes for CAISEDRGLSETQYF.

CDR3 coding DNA: TGTGCCAGCAGTTACCGGTCAGGAGAGACCCAGTACTTC. Translating gives CASSYRSGETQYF. This sequence joins TRBV6-6 and TRBJ2-5; D unclear. V was shortened by 2 bases and J by 4 bases, with 8 bases between the two germline ends. CDR1 MNHNY and CDR2 SVGAGI come from the germline V gene (reference sequence). This CDR3 has 13 residues.

This clone was recorded only once. V usage is TRBV6-5 and J usage is TRBJ2-3, with TRBD2 identical over 9 bases. V shed 2 bases, J shed 1 base, and the junction held 1 base outside the gene matches. This CDR3 contains 15 residues. Germline V gives CDR1 MNHEY, CDR2 SVGAGI. CDR3 coding DNA: TGTGCCAGCAGTTACGTAGCGGGAGGCACAGATACGCAGTATTTT. Translated: CASSYVAGGTDTQYF.

About this clone: Other DNA sequences in this specimen translate into the identical CDR3. The chain carries TRBV5-6 and TRBJ2-7; 7 bases map to TRBD1. Trimming took 3 bases from V and 6 from J; bases not matched to a gene: 12. The CDR3 sequence is 15 residues long. The V gene's germline CDR1 is SGHDT and CDR2 YYEEEE. Here the CDR3 reads CASSYILGQDREQYF. The CDR3 coding sequence is TGTGCCAGCAGCTATATCCTCGGACAGGATCGCGAGCAGTACTTC.

The chain uses TRBV6-4 and TRBJ2-7, with unresolved D. Germline V gives CDR1 MRHNA, CDR2 SNTAGT. The V and J ends lost 4 bases and 6 bases respectively, with 13 bases between them. The CDR3 consists of 13 residues. The CDR3 sequence is CASSAYSGREQYF. Here the CDR3 DNA reads TGTGCCAGCAGTGCTTATTCCGGTCGCGAGCAGTACTTC.